The sequence of this TCR beta chain was determined in a study of blood T cell repertoires in COVID-19. This CDR3 has 17 residues. V was pared by 5 bases and J by 3 bases, with 8 bases of the junction left unmatched. Germline CDR1 is LNHDA and CDR2 is SQIVND (reference sequence). Some clones are missing from TCRdb's copy, which holds only in-frame ones; the method was immunoSEQ multiplex PCR. The sample shows 200,000 to 300,000 clones, more than 85% of them seen only once. The clonotype originates from a person aged 18 to 29 with COVID-19, enrolled during active disease. Sequencing was performed on peripheral blood. The gene calls are TRBV19 and TRBJ2-2; 11 positions match TRBD2. CDR3: CASSGRLGLADTGELFF. The CDR3 coding sequence is TGTGCCAGTAGTGGGCGACTGGGACTAGCGGACACCGGGGAGCTGTTTTTT.